The TCR beta chain described here comes from a study of T cell repertoires in cytomegalovirus infection. Study-wide context: Public signatures in TCR beta pointed to CMV infection and matching HLA type.

Study observations and caveats: Dominant in the ex vivo response were TCR beta clonotypes restricted by HLA-C and specific for CMV.

In its sample, this clonotype was seen a few times. The antigen remains undetermined. TCRdb re-analysed the reads in MiXCR, keeping a single row per CDR3 protein. In the table there are some 700,000 distinct CDR3 sequences, 33% of which are singletons. This CDR3 is 16 amino acids long. V was pared by 2 bases and J by 4 bases, with 10 bases of the junction left unmatched. Germline assignment: CDR1 MDHEN and CDR2 SYDVKM. The V gene is TRBV28, the J gene TRBJ1-1; 7 bases map to TRBD1. The receptor comes from a human donor in good health (CMV status not recorded). Some clones in this sample may be carry-over from other donors' samples. Sequencing was performed on cultured PBMCs, taken from culture after CMV antigen stimulation. This CDR3 reads CASSLRGTVVGTEAFF. The CDR3 DNA is TGTGCCAGCAGTTTAAGGGGGACAGTGGTGGGCACTGAAGCTTTCTTT.